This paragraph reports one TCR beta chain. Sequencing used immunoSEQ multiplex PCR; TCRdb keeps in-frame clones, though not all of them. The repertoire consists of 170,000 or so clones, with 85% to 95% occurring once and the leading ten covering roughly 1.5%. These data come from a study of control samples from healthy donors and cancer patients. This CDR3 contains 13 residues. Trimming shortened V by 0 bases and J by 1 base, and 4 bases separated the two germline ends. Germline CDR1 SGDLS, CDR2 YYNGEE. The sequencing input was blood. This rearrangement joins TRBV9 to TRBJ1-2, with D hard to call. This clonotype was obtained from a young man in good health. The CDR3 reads CASSVDSNYGYTF. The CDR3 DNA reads TGTGCCAGCAGCGTAGACAGTAACTATGGCTACACCTTC. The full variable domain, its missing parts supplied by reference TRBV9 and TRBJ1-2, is DSGVTQTPKHLITATGQRVTLRCSPRSGDLSVYWYQQSLDQGLQFLIQYYNGEERAKGNILERFSAQQFPDLHSELNLSSLELGDSALYFCASSVDSNYGYTFGSGTRLTVV.